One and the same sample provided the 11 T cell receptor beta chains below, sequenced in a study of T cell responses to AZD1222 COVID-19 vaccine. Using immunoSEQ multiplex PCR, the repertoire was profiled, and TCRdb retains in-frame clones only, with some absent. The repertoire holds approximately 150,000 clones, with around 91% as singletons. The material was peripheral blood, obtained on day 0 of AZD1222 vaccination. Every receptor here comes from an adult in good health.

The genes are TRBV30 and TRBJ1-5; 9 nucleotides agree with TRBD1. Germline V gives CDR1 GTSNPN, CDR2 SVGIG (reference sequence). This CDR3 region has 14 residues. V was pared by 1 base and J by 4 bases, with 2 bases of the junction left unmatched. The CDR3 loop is CAWSEGQGNQPQHF. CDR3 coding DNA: TGTGCCTGGAGTGAGGGACAGGGAAATCAGCCCCAGCATTTT. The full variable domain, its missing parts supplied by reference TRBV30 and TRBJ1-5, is SQTIHQWPATLVQPVGSPLSLECTVEGTSNPNLYWYRQAAGRGLQLLFYSVGIGQISSEVPQNLSASRPQDRQFILSSKKLLLSDSGFYLCAWSEGQGNQPQHFGDGTRLSIL.

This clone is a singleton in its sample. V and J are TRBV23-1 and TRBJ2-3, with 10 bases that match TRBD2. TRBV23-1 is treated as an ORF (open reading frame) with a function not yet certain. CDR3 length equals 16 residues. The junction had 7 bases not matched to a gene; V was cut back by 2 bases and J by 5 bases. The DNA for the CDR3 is TGCGCCAGCAGTCAAACTCCTAGCGGGAGAGGAGATACGCAGTATTTT. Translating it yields CASSQTPSGRGDTQYF.

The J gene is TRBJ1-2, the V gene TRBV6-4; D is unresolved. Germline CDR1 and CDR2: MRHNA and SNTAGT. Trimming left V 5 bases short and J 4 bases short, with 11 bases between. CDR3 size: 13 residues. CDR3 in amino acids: CASSKGFGYGYTF. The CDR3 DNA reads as TGTGCCAGCAGTAAAGGTTTCGGCTATGGCTACACCTTC.

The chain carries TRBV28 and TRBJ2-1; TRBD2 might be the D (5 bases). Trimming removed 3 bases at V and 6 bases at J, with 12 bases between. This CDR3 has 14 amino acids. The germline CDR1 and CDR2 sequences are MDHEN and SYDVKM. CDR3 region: CASSFGDYRNEQFF. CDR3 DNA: TGTGCCAGCAGTTTCGGAGACTACCGCAATGAGCAGTTCTTC.

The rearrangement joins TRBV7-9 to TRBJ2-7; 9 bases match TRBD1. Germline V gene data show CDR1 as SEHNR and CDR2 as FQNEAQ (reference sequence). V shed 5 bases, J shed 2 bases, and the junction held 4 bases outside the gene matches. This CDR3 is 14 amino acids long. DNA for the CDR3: TGTGCCAGCAGCCTGGGACAGGGAACCTACGAGCAGTACTTC. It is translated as CASSLGQGTYEQYF.

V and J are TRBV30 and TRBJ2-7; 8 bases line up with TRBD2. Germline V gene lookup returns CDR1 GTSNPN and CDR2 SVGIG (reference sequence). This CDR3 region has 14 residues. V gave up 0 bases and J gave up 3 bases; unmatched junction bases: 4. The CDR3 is CAWSVLAGGYEQYF. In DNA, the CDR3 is TGTGCCTGGAGTGTACTGGCGGGAGGCTACGAGCAGTACTTC.

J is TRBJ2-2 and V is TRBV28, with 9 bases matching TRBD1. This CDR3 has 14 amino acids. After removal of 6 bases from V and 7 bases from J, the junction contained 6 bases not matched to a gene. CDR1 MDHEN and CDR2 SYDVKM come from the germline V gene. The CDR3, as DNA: TGTGCCAGCAGCCGGACAGGGGCGAGCGGGGAGCTGTTTTTT. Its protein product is CASSRTGASGELFF.

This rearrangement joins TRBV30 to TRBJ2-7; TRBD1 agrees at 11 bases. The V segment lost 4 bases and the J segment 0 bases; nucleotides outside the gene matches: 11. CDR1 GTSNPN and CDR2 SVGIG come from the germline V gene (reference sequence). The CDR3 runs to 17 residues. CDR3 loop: CAWTLGQGAIASYEQYF. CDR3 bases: TGTGCCTGGACCCTCGGACAGGGGGCTATCGCCTCCTACGAGCAGTACTTC.

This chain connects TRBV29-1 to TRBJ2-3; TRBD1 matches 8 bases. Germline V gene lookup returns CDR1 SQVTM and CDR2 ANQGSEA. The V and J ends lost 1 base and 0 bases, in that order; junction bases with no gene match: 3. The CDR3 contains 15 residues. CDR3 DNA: TGCAGCGTTGAAGGCCGGGACAGGAGCACAGATACGCAGTATTTT. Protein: CSVEGRDRSTDTQYF.

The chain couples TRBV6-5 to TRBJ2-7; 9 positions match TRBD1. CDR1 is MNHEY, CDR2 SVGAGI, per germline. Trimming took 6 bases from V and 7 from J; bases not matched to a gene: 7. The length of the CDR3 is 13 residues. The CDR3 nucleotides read TGTGCCAGCAGAAAGGGGACAGGGAGGGAGCAGTACTTC. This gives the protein CASRKGTGREQYF.

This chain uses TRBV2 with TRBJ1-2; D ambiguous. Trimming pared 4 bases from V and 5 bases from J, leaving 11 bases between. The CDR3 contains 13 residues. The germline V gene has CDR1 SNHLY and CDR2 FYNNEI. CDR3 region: CASSGVLSYGYTF. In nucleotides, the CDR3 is TGTGCCAGCAGTGGGGTCTTAAGTTATGGCTACACCTTC.